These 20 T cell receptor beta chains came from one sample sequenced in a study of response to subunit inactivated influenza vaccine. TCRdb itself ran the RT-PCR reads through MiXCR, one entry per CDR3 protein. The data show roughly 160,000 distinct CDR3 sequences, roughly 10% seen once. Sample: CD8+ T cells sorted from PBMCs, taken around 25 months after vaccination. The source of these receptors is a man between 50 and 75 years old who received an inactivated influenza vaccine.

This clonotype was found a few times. This CDR3 is CASSASGSEYEQYF. CDR3 DNA: TGTGCCAGCAGTGCAAGCGGGAGTGAGTACGAGCAGTACTTC. The chain employs TRBV6-1 and TRBJ2-7; 8 nucleotides align to TRBD2. This CDR3 region has 14 residues. The germline V gene encodes CDR1 MNHNS and CDR2 SASEGT. V lost 4 bases, J lost 4 bases, and 6 bases stayed unmatched.

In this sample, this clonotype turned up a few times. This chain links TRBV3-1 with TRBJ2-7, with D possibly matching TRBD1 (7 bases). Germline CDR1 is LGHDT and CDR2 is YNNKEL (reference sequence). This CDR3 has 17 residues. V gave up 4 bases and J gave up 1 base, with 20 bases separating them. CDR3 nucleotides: TGTGCCAGCAGCCCCTACATTGAGGCAGGGGGGTCCTACGAGCAGTACTTC. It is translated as CASSPYIEAGGSYEQYF.

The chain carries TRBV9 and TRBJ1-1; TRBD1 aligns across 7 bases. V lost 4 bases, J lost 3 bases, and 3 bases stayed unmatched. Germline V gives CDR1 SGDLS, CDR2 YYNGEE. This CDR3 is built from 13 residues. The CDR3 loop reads CASSLGTDTEAFF. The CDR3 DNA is TGTGCCAGCAGCTTAGGGACAGACACTGAAGCTTTCTTT.

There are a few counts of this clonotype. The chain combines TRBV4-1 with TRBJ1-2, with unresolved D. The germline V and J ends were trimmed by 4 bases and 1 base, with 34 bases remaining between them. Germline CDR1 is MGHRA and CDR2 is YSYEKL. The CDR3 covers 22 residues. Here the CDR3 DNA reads TGCGCCAGCAGCCGAGTGGGGAATAATATTGGCAGGACCTCTCCTTTTAACTATGGCTACACCTTC. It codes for CASSRVGNNIGRTSPFNYGYTF.

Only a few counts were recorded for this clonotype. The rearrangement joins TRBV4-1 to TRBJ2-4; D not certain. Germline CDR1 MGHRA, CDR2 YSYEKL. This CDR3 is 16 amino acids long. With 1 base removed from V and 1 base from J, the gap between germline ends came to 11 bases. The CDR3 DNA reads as TGCGCCAGCAGCCAAGGAGGAGCGCCTGCCAAAAACATTCAGTACTTC. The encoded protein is CASSQGGAPAKNIQYF.

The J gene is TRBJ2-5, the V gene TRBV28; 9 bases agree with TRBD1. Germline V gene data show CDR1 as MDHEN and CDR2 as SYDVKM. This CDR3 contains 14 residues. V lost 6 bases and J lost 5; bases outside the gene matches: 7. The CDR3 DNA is TGTGCCAGCAGCCTATTTGGACAGGGGGAGACCCAGTACTTC. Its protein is CASSLFGQGETQYF.

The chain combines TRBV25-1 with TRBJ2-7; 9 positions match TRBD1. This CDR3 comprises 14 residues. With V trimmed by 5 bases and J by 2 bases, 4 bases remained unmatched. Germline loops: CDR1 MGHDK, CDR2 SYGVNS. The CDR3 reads CASSTGGRTYEQYF. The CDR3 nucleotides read TGTGCCAGCAGTACAGGGGGCCGAACCTACGAGCAGTACTTC.

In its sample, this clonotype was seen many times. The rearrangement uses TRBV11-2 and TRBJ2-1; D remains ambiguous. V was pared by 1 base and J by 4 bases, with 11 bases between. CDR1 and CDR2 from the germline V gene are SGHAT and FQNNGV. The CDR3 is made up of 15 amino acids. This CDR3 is CASSLGLGIYNEQFF. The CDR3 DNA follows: TGTGCCAGCAGCTTAGGATTGGGAATTTACAATGAGCAGTTCTTC.

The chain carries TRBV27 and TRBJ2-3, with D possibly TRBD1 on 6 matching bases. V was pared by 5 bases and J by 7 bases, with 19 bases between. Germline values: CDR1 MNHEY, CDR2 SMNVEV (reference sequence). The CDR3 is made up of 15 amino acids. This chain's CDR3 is CASSGGTRSLYTQYF. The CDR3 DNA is TGTGCCAGCAGTGGTGGGACACGATCTCTATATACGCAGTATTTT.

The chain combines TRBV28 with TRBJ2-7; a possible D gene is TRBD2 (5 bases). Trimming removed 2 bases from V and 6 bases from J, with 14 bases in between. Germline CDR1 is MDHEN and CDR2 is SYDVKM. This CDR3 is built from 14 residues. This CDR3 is CASSLGYLATEQYF. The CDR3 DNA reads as TGTGCCAGCAGTTTAGGATACCTAGCTACCGAGCAGTACTTC.

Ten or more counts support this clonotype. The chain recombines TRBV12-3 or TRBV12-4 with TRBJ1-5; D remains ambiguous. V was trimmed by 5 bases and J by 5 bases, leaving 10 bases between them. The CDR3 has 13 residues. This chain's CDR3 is CASSPTGYQPQHF. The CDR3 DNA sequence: TGTGCCAGCAGTCCGACGGGTTATCAGCCCCAGCATTTT.

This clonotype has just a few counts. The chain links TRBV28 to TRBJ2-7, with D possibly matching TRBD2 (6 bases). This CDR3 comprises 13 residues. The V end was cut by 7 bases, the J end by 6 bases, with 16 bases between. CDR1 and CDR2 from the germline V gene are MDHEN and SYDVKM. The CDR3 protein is CASTPGGALEQYF. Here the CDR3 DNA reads TGTGCCAGCACCCCGGGCGGGGCCCTCGAGCAGTACTTC.

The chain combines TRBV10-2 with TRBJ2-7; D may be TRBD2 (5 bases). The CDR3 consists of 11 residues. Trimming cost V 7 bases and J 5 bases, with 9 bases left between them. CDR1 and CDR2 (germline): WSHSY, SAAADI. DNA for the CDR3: TGCGCCAGCAAAGAGGGTAACGAGCAGTACTTC. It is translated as CASKEGNEQYF.

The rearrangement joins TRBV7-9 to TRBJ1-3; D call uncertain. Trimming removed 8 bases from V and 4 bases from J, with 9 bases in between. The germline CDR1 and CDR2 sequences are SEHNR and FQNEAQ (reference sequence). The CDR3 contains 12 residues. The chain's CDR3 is CASAREGNTIYF. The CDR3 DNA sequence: TGTGCCAGCGCCCGGGAAGGAAACACCATATATTTT.

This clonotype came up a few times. DNA for the CDR3: TGTGCCAGCCGGAAAAACCTAGGGACCCCTACCTACAATGAGCAGTTCTTC. Protein: CASRKNLGTPTYNEQFF. This chain links TRBV27 with TRBJ2-1, with D perhaps given as TRBD1 or TRBD2 (5 bases each). Germline assignment: CDR1 MNHEY and CDR2 SMNVEV (reference sequence). V was trimmed by 8 bases and J by 2 bases, leaving 22 bases between them. CDR3 length: 17 amino acids.

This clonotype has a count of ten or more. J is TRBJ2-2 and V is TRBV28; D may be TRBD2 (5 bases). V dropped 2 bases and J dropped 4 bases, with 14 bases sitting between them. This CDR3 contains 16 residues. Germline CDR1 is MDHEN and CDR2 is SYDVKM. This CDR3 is CASSLGLSPSTGELFF. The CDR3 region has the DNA TGTGCCAGCAGTTTAGGACTCAGCCCGAGCACCGGGGAGCTGTTTTTT.

CDR3 bases: TGTGCCAGCAGTTCACTTAGACTAGCGGGGGGGCAAAGCACAGATACGCAGTATTTT. Protein sequence: CASSSLRLAGGQSTDTQYF. V gene TRBV12-3 or TRBV12-4 combines with J gene TRBJ2-3; 14 nucleotides match TRBD2. Losses at the gene ends were 4 bases for V and 0 bases for J; bases not matched to a gene: 9. The CDR3 length is 19 residues.

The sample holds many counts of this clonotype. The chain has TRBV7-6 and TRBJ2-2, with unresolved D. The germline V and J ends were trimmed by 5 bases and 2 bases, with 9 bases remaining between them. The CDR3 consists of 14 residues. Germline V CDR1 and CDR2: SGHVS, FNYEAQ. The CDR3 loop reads CASSRTTNTGELFF. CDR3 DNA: TGTGCCAGCAGCCGCACCACCAACACCGGGGAGCTGTTTTTT.

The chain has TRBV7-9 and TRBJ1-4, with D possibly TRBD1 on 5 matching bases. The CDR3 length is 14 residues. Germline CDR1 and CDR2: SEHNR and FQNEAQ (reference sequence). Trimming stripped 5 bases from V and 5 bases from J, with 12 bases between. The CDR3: CASSTGTRNEKLFF. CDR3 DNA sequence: TGTGCCAGCAGCACCGGGACGAGGAATGAAAAACTGTTTTTT.

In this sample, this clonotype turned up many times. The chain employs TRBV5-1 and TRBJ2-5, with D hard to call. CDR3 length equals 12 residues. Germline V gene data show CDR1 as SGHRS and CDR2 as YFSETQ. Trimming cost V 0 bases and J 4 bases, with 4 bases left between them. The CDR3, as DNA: TGCGCCAGCAGCTTGGGGTCAGAGACCCAGTACTTC. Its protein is CASSLGSETQYF.